This record looks at one T cell receptor (beta chain) sequence and its context. No antigen is known for it. The trim removed 5 bases at V and 4 bases at J, leaving 4 bases unmatched. In germline, CDR1 is SGHVS, CDR2 FNYEAQ. This CDR3 has 13 residues. This sample was included in a study of Ad26.COV2.S vaccination and SARS-CoV-2 variants. Study at large: Sample donor was a member of the COV1001 Ad26.COV2.S trial arm.

Study-level findings and limits: Those who received vaccine or placebo ended up with similar non-spike TCR breadth. Placebo recipients showed lower spike-specific TCR breadth than vaccinees.

As to treatment: around 19 received Ad26.COV2.S at low or high dose, single or two shots; 5 received placebo; per-sample allocation not given. Sampling was performed 63 days after the first vaccine or placebo injection. TCRdb keeps only in-frame clones here, not all; method: immunoSEQ multiplex PCR. The sample holds about 350,000 clones; approximately 90% are singletons and the top ten take around 4.5%. The chain couples TRBV7-6 to TRBJ2-5, with 7 positions matching TRBD1. The sequence was obtained from a person aged 18 to 65 who received the Ad26.COV2.S COVID-19 vaccine or a placebo. The sample was peripheral blood, taken in a trial of Ad26.COV2.S vaccine versus placebo. CDR3 in amino acids: CASSRRQGETQYF. CDR3 nucleotides: TGTGCCAGCAGCCGTCGACAGGGAGAGACCCAGTACTTC.